The source of this T cell receptor (beta chain) is a study of cytomegalovirus exposure and HLA in healthy donors. Study results and caveats: Later work showed greater clonal expansion in HLA-associated TCR beta chains than in equally common others.

Primers: 60 Vbeta forward and 13 Jbeta reverse. Here immunoSEQ multiplex PCR was the method, and the copy in TCRdb shows in-frame clones only, minus some. This sample has about 160,000 clones, with over 60% found just once. Each donor was healthy, and each was a bone marrow donor. Notes on this clone: The antigen is unknown.

The V gene's germline CDR1 is SQVTM and CDR2 ANQGSEA. The J segment lost 3 bases and the V segment lost 0 bases, leaving 4 bases of the junction unmatched. The CDR3 is made up of 15 amino acids. This sequence was found in a woman aged 30 to 39 in good health and CMV-seronegative. The chain recombines TRBV29-1 with TRBJ2-7; TRBD1 agrees at 11 bases. Sequences were obtained from PBMCs. CDR3 sequence (DNA): TGCAGCGTTGAAGATATGGGACAGGGGGGCTACGAGCAGTACTTC. It yields the protein CSVEDMGQGGYEQYF.